These 21 T cell receptor beta chains share one sample of origin, sequenced in a study of CD8 T cells in ankylosing spondylitis. Study-level results: About 8 highly homologous variants made up a TCR beta motif, and this motif appeared characteristic of ankylosing spondylitis blood.

Antigens for these TCRs are unknown. In TCRdb, the 5' RACE reads were re-called with MiXCR into one record per CDR3 protein. The sample has fewer than 750,000 distinct CDR3 sequences, roughly 20% seen once. The sample consisted of blood, either unsorted or a sorted T cell fraction (not recorded which). The receptors originated from a male donor with ankylosing spondylitis.

In its sample, this clonotype was seen a few times. The chain is built from TRBV2 and TRBJ2-7; 7 nucleotides align to TRBD2. The CDR3 is made up of 15 amino acids. Germline lookup yields CDR1 SNHLY and CDR2 FYNNEI. Unmatched junction bases numbered 7, after V lost 5 bases and J lost 0 bases. The CDR3 nucleotides are TGTGCCAGCAGTCAGGCCGGGACTATCTCCTACGAGCAGTACTTC. This gives the protein CASSQAGTISYEQYF.

The genes are TRBV7-3 and TRBJ2-1; possible D gene TRBD2, 6 bases. The CDR3 extends over 13 amino acids. With 2 bases removed from V and 11 bases from J, the gap between germline ends came to 13 bases. From germline, CDR1 is SGHTA and CDR2 FQGTGA. The CDR3 region has the DNA TGTGCCAGCAGCTTATCTGTGCGGGACCAGCAGTTCTTC. Protein sequence: CASSLSVRDQQFF.

This clonotype was detected a few times. This sequence joins TRBV9 and TRBJ2-5; 9 bases map to TRBD2. The CDR3 totals 16 residues. Trimming cost V 0 bases and J 1 base; bases outside gene matches: 4. Germline V gene sequence: CDR1 SGDLS, CDR2 YYNGEE. CDR3 sequence reads: CASSVGREGAQETQYF. The CDR3 DNA is TGTGCCAGCAGCGTAGGGCGGGAGGGGGCCCAAGAGACCCAGTACTTC.

This clonotype showed up just a few times. The CDR3 protein is CASSQEEATGANVLTF. In nucleotides, the CDR3 is TGTGCCAGCAGCCAAGAGGAGGCGACTGGGGCCAACGTCCTGACTTTC. The chain employs TRBV3-1 and TRBJ2-6; weak D call: TRBD2 (5 bases). The CDR3 sequence is 16 residues long. Germline V gene sequence: CDR1 LGHDT, CDR2 YNNKEL (reference sequence). V dropped 0 bases and J dropped 2 bases, with 8 bases sitting between them.

This chain links TRBV7-9 with TRBJ1-6, with D perhaps matching TRBD1 (6 bases). The germline CDR1 and CDR2 sequences are SEHNR and FQNEAQ (reference sequence). Between the trimmed V and J ends, which lost 5 bases and 4 bases, there was a span of 12 bases. The CDR3 has 15 residues. The CDR3 spells CASSRTVSYNSPLHF. The CDR3 region has the DNA TGTGCCAGCAGCAGGACAGTCAGTTATAATTCACCCCTCCACTTT. The whole variable domain, filled in from reference TRBV7-9 and TRBJ1-6, reads DTGVSQNPRHKITKRGQNVTFRCDPISEHNRLYWYRQTLGQGPEFLTYFQNEAQLEKSRLLSDRFSAERPKGSFSTLEIQRTEQGDSAMYLCASSRTVSYNSPLHFGNGTRLTVT.

The gene calls are TRBV5-1 and TRBJ2-1, with TRBD1 identical over 7 bases. CDR1 is SGHRS and CDR2 is YFSETQ in the germline V gene. This CDR3 comprises 15 residues. Trimming cost V 5 bases and J 5 bases; bases outside gene matches: 10. The CDR3 region has the DNA TGCGCCAGCAGACCAAGACAGGGCTTCCACAATGAGCAGTTCTTC. Its translation: CASRPRQGFHNEQFF.

This chain uses TRBV9 with TRBJ2-2; no reliable D call. Germline-derived CDR1 and CDR2 are SGDLS and YYNGEE. The CDR3 loop spans 16 amino acids. Trimming cost V 0 bases and J 0 bases, with 9 bases left between them. This CDR3 is CASSVGGISNTGELFF. The CDR3 nucleotides read TGTGCCAGCAGCGTAGGCGGCATATCGAACACCGGGGAGCTGTTTTTT.

The rearrangement uses TRBV7-9 and TRBJ1-1; perhaps TRBD1 as D (5 bases). Germline CDR1 and CDR2: SEHNR and FQNEAQ (reference sequence). CDR3 length: 15 amino acids. V lost 2 bases, J lost 6 bases, and 16 bases lay in between. The CDR3 is CASSLPQVGGAEAFF. In nucleotides, the CDR3 is TGTGCCAGCAGCTTACCCCAGGTGGGGGGGGCTGAAGCTTTCTTT.

This clonotype came up a few times. The rearrangement uses TRBV7-2 and TRBJ2-7; D remains unclear. The ends were cut back, 5 bases at V and 1 base at J, with 18 bases in the middle. This CDR3 spans 16 amino acids. Germline loops: CDR1 SGHTA, CDR2 FQGNSA. Here the CDR3 DNA reads TGTGCCAGCAGCCGCACATCCGGAGAAAATTCCTACGAGCAGTACTTC. This gives the protein CASSRTSGENSYEQYF.

This clonotype was observed a handful of times. V is TRBV10-3 and J is TRBJ1-5; D is uncertain. Looked up from germline, CDR1 is ENHRY and CDR2 is SYGVKD. V was pared by 4 bases and J by 4 bases, with 8 bases between. This CDR3 comprises 13 residues. CDR3 in DNA: TGTGCCATCAGTGGCCTAGGGAATCAGCCCCAGCATTTT. Protein sequence: CAISGLGNQPQHF.

The chain joins TRBV7-2 to TRBJ2-5; D gene uncertain. Between the trimmed V and J ends, which lost 3 bases and 3 bases, there was a span of 8 bases. Germline CDR1 reads SGHTA; CDR2 reads FQGNSA. The CDR3 has 13 amino acids. The CDR3 protein is CASSFITEETQYF. Written as DNA, the CDR3 is TGTGCCAGCAGCTTCATTACGGAAGAGACCCAGTACTTC.

The CDR3, as DNA: TGCGCCAGCAGCCAACGAGCGGGAGGGCCTTACGAGCAGTACTTC. Translating gives CASSQRAGGPYEQYF. The chain has TRBV4-3 and TRBJ2-7; 10 bases line up with TRBD2. V shed 2 bases and J 4 bases; nucleotides not matched to a gene: 5. The germline CDR1 and CDR2 sequences are LGHNA and YSLEER. There are 15 residues in the CDR3.

This rearrangement joins TRBV14 to TRBJ2-3, with D perhaps given as TRBD1 or TRBD2 (5 bases each). Germline V lookup: CDR1 SGHDN, CDR2 FVKESK. The ends were cut back, 8 bases at V and 6 bases at J, with 15 bases in the middle. The CDR3 runs 13 residues. The CDR3 spells CASGRFWDDTQYF. DNA of the CDR3: TGTGCCAGCGGGCGGTTCTGGGACGATACGCAGTATTTT.

This chain joins TRBV5-6 and TRBJ2-2, with a tentative D call TRBD2 (5 bases). Deletions cut 3 bases from V and 1 base from J, with 16 bases between. The germline gives CDR1 SGHDT, CDR2 YYEEEE. The CDR3 extends over 17 amino acids. The DNA for the CDR3 is TGTGCCAGCAGCTCCGATCGGGGTGGGCTGAACACCGGGGAGCTGTTTTTT. Its protein is CASSSDRGGLNTGELFF.

The sample holds a few counts of this clonotype. The chain carries TRBV24-1 and TRBJ2-1; 7 bases line up with TRBD2. Trimming cost V 1 base and J 8 bases; bases outside gene matches: 7. The length of the CDR3 is 15 residues. CDR1 and CDR2 from the germline V gene are KGHDR and SFDVKD. In DNA, the CDR3 is TGTGCCACCAGTGATTTTACGGGAGGAGCATATGAGCAGTTCTTC. This sequence encodes CATSDFTGGAYEQFF.

This clonotype was counted a few times. The rearrangement joins TRBV4-2 to TRBJ2-5; D unresolved. Per the germline V gene, CDR1 is LGHNA and CDR2 is YNFKEQ. The CDR3 is 14 amino acids. V lost 1 base, J lost 1 base, and 7 bases lay in between. CDR3 amino acids: CASSQVWGQETQYF. CDR3 bases: TGTGCCAGCAGCCAAGTCTGGGGCCAAGAGACCCAGTACTTC.

On this clonotype itself: This may be a read error: a much more frequent sequence differs by one nucleotide. The chain is built from TRBV12-3 or TRBV12-4 and TRBJ2-3, with D uncertain. V was shortened by 6 bases and J by 6 bases, with 7 bases between the two germline ends. There are 11 residues in the CDR3. CDR3 coding DNA: TGTGCCAGCAGGTATGGGGATACGCAGTATTTT. Translated, it gives CASRYGDTQYF.

This chain joins TRBV7-2 and TRBJ2-3; weak D call: TRBD2 (5 bases). The CDR3 totals 15 residues. V lost 1 base and J 2 bases, leaving 10 bases between the germline ends. CDR1 is SGHTA, CDR2 FQGNSA, per germline. This CDR3 reads CASSLDRLNTDTQYF. CDR3 coding DNA: TGTGCCAGCAGCTTAGACAGACTAAACACAGATACGCAGTATTTT.

V and J are TRBV29-1 and TRBJ2-1; D is unclear. The CDR3 is 13 amino acids. The germline gives CDR1 SQVTM, CDR2 ANQGSEA. V was pared by 3 bases and J by 6 bases, with 12 bases between. The CDR3 nucleotides read TGCAGCGTTGATTTGTTAGCCCTCAATGAGCAGTTCTTC. Residues: CSVDLLALNEQFF.

This clonotype was detected only a few times. The chain recombines TRBV4-1 with TRBJ1-1; 7 bases match TRBD1. The V gene end was trimmed by 1 base and the J gene end by 8 bases; junction bases not matched to a gene: 7. The germline V gene has CDR1 MGHRA and CDR2 YSYEKL. The CDR3 covers 14 residues. CDR3 sequence (DNA): TGCGCCAGCAGCCAAGTATCAGGGGGTAGGGAAGCTTTCTTT. Protein: CASSQVSGGREAFF.

This clonotype was picked up a small number of times. The CDR3 DNA sequence: TGTGCCAGCACCACCCGGGACAGGAACACTGAAGCTTTCTTT. As protein: CASTTRDRNTEAFF. This sequence joins TRBV6-1 and TRBJ1-1; TRBD1 matches at 7 bases. The CDR3 sequence is 14 residues long. V was pared by 7 bases and J by 1 base, with 6 bases of the junction left unmatched. CDR1 and CDR2 (germline): MNHNS, SASEGT.